Each of the 6 T cell receptor beta chains below was sequenced from the same sample in a study of T cells in Graves' hyperthyroidism and ophthalmopathy. TCR beta CDR3 region amplification was performed from RNA transcripts. TCR CDR3 underwent first-round RT-PCR with the HTBI primer set. Each CDR3 protein is one row after TCRdb ran MiXCR on the multiplex PCR reads. The table has about 640,000 distinct CDR3 sequences, around 21% seen once. The sequenced sample consisted of blood. The receptors come from a man aged 25-40 years with Graves' ophthalmopathy.

This CDR3 reads CASSYEGNKNIQYF. The CDR3 coding sequence is TGTGCCAGCAGTTACGAGGGTAACAAAAACATTCAGTACTTC. The rearrangement uses TRBV6-2 or TRBV6-3 and TRBJ2-4, with D possibly being TRBD2 (5 bases). The V end was cut by 2 bases, the J end by 3 bases, with 8 bases between. The CDR3 runs 14 residues. Germline CDR1 and CDR2: MNHEY and SVGEGT.

The chain has TRBV7-9 and TRBJ2-7; 15 bases match TRBD2. This CDR3 has 17 amino acids. From germline, CDR1 is SEHNR and CDR2 FQNEAQ (reference sequence). The junction had 5 bases not matched to a gene; V was cut back by 5 bases and J by 0 bases. CDR3 region: CASSPGTSGRSSYEQYF. In DNA, the CDR3 is TGTGCCAGCAGCCCAGGGACTAGCGGGAGGAGCTCCTACGAGCAGTACTTC.

This clonotype was seen more than once but under ten times. The chain recombines TRBV12-3 or TRBV12-4 with TRBJ1-2, with a possible D match to TRBD1 (5 bases). The CDR3 is 12 residues long. Trimming pared 8 bases from V and 1 base from J, leaving 8 bases between. CDR3 amino acids: CASGDSNYGYTF. CDR3 nucleotides: TGTGCCAGCGGTGACAGTAACTATGGCTACACCTTC.

V is TRBV6-1 and J is TRBJ2-1; D is possibly TRBD2 (5 bases). Germline V CDR1 and CDR2: MNHNS, SASEGT. Trimming left V 1 base short and J 5 bases short, with 9 bases between. The CDR3 sequence is 14 residues long. The CDR3 coding sequence is TGTGCCAGCAGTGAAGGGAGGACTCACAATGAGCAGTTCTTC. Translating gives CASSEGRTHNEQFF.

This chain connects TRBV28 to TRBJ2-3; TRBD1 matches at 7 bases. V was clipped by 3 bases and J by 5 bases; unmatched bases: 5. Looked up from germline, CDR1 is MDHEN and CDR2 is SYDVKM. This CDR3 contains 14 residues. CDR3 in DNA: TGTGCCAGCAGTTTGCAAAGGGGGCTAGATACGCAGTATTTT. Protein sequence: CASSLQRGLDTQYF.

This clonotype was seen at least ten times. The CDR3 reads CASSLGGLARADTQYF. In DNA, the CDR3 is TGTGCCAGCAGCTTAGGGGGACTAGCAAGGGCAGATACGCAGTATTTT. V usage is TRBV7-2 and J usage is TRBJ2-3, with 9 bases fitting TRBD2. V trimming: 1 base; J trimming: 4 bases; junction bases outside the gene matches: 6. This CDR3 region has 16 residues. The germline V gene encodes CDR1 SGHTA and CDR2 FQGNSA.